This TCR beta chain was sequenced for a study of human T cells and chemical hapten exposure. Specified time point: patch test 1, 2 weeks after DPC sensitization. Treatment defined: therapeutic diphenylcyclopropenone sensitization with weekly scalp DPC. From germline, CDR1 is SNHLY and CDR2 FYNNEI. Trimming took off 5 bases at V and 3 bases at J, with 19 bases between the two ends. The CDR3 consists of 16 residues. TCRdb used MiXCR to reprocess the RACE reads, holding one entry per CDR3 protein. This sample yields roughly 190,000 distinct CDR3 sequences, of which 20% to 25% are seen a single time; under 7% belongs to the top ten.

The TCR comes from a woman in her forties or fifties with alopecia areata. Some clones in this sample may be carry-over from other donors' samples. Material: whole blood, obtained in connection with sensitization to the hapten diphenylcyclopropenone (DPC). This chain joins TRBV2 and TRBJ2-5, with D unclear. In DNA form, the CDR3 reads TGTGCCAGCAGTCAAAGGTCTATAACGGGCGAAGAGACCCAGTACTTC. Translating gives CASSQRSITGEETQYF.